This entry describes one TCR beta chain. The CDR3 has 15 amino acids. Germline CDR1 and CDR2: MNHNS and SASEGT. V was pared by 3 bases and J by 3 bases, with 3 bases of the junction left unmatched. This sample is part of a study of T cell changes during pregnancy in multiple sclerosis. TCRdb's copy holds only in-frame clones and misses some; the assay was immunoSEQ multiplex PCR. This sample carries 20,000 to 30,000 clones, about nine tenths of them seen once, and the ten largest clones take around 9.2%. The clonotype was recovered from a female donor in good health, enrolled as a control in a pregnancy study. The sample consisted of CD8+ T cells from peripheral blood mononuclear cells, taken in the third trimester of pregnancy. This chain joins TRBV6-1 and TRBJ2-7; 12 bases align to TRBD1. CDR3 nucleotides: TGTGCCAGCAGTGATGGGACAGGGGGCCTCTACGAGCAGTACTTC. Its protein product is CASSDGTGGLYEQYF.